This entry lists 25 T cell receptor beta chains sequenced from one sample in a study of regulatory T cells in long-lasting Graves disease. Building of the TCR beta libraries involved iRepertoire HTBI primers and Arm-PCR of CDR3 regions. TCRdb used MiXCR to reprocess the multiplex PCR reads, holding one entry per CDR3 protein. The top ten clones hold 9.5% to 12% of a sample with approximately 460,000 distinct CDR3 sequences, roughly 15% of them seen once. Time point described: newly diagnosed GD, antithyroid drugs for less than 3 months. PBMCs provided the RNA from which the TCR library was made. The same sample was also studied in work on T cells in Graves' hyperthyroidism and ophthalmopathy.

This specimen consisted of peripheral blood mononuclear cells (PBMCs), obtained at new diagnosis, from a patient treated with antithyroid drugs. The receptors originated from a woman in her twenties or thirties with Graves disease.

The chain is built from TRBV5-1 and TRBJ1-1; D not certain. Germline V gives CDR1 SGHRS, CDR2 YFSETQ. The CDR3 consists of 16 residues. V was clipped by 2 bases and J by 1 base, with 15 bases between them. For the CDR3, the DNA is TGCGCCAGCAGCTTCCTCGGCGCCAACCAGAACACTGAAGCTTTCTTT. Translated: CASSFLGANQNTEAFF.

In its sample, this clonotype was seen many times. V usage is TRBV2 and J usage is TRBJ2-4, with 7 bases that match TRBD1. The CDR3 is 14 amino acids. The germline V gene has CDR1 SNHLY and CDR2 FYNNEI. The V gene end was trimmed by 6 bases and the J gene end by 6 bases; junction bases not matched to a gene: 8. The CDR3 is CASRVDRSLNIQYF. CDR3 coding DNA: TGTGCCAGCAGAGTGGACAGGAGCTTAAACATTCAGTACTTC.

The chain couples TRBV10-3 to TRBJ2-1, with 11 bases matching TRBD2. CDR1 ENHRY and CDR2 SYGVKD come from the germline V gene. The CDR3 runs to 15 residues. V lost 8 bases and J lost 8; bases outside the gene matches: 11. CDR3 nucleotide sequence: TGTGCCATCGCCCAATGGACTAGCGGGTATTATGAGCAGTTCTTC. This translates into CAIAQWTSGYYEQFF.

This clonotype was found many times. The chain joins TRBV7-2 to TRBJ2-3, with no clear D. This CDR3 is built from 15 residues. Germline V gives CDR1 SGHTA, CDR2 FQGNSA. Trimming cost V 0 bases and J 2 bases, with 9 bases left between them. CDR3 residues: CASSLALPSTDTQYF. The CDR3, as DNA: TGTGCCAGCAGCTTAGCCCTTCCTTCCACAGATACGCAGTATTTT. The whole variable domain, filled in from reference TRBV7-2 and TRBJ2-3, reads GAGVSQSPSNKVTEKGKDVELRCDPISGHTALYWYRQSLGQGLEFLIYFQGNSAPDKSGLPSDRFSAERTGGSVSTLTIQRTQQEDSAVYLCASSLALPSTDTQYFGPGTRLTVL.

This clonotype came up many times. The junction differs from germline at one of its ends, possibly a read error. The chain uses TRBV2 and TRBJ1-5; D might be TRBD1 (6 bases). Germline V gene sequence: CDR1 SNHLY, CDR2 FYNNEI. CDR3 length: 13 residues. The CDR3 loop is CASSHRDNHPQHF. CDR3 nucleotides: TGTGCCAGCAGTCACAGGGACAATCATCCCCAGCATTTT.

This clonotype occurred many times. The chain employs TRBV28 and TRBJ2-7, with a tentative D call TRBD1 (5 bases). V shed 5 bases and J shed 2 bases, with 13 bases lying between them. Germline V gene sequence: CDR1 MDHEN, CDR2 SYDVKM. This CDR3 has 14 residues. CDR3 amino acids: CASSPRTPAYEQYF. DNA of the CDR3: TGTGCCAGCAGTCCAAGGACACCAGCCTACGAGCAGTACTTC. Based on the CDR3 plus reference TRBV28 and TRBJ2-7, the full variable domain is DVKVTQSSRYLVKRTGEKVFLECVQDMDHENMFWYRQDPGLGLRLIYFSYDVKMKEKGDIPEGYSVSREKKERFSLILESASTNQTSMYLCASSPRTPAYEQYFGPGTRLTVT.

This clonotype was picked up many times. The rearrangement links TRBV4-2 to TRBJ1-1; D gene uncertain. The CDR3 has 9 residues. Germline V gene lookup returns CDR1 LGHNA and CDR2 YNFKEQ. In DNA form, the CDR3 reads TGTTATGGGGACACTGAAGCTTTCTTT. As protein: CYGDTEAFF.

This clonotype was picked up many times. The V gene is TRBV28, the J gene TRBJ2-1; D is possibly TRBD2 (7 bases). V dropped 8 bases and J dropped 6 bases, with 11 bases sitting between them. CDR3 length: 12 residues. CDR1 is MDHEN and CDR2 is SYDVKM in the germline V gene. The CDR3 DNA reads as TGTGCCAGCGGGGGGGGGCCCAATGAGCAGTTCTTC. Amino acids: CASGGGPNEQFF.

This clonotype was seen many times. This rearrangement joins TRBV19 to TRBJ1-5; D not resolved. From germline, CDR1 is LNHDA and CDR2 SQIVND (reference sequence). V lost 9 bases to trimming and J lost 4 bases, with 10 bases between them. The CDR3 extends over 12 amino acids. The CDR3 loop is CASSRTNQPQHF. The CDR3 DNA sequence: TGTGCCAGCAGCCGAACGAATCAGCCCCAGCATTTT.

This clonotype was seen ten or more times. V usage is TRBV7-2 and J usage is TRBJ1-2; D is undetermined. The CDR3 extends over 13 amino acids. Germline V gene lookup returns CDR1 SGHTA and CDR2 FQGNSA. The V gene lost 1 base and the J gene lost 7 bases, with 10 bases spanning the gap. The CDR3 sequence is CASSLESLFGYTF. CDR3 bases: TGTGCCAGCAGCTTAGAAAGTCTTTTTGGCTACACCTTC.

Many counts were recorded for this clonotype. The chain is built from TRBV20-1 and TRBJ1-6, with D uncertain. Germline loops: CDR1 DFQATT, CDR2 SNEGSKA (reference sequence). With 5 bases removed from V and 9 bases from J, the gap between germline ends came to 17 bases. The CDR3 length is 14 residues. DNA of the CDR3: TGCAGTGCTCCTGGGAGGGCTGAAAGTTCACCCCTCCACTTT. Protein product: CSAPGRAESSPLHF.

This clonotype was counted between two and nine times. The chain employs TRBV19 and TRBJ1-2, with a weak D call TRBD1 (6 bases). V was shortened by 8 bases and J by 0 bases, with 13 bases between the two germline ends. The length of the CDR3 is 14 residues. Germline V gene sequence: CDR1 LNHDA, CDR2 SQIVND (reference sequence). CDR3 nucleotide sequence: TGTGCCAGTGGAAGGGGGGGAGCTAACTATGGCTACACCTTC. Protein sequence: CASGRGGANYGYTF.

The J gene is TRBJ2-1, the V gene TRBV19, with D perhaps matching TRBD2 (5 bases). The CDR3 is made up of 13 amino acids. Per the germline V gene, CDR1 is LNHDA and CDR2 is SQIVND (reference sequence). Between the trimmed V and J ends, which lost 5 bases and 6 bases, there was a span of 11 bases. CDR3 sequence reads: CASSRGGPNEQFF. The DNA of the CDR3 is TGTGCCAGTAGTCGAGGAGGTCCCAATGAGCAGTTCTTC.

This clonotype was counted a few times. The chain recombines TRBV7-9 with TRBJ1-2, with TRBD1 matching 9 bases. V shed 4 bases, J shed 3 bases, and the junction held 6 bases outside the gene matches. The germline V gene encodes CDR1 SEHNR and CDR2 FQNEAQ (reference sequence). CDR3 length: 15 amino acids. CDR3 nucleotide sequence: TGTGCCAGCAGCTCAGGACAGGGGCAAGACTATGGCTACACCTTC. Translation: CASSSGQGQDYGYTF. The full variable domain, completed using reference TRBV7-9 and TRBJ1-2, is DTGVSQNPRHKITKRGQNVTFRCDPISEHNRLYWYRQTLGQGPEFLTYFQNEAQLEKSRLLSDRFSAERPKGSFSTLEIQRTEQGDSAMYLCASSSGQGQDYGYTFGSGTRLTVV.

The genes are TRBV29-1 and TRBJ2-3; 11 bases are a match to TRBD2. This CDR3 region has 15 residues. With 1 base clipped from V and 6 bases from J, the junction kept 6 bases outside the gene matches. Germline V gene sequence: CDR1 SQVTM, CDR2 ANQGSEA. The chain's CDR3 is CSVEGSASGRDTQYF. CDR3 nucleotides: TGCAGCGTTGAAGGCTCGGCTAGCGGGAGGGATACGCAGTATTTT.

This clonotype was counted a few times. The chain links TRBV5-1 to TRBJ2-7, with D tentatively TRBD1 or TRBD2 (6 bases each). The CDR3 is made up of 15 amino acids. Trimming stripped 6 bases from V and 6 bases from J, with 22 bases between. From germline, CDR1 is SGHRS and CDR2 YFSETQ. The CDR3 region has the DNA TGCGCCAGCATCCGACGGGGGAACGGGGGCTCCGAGCAGTACTTC. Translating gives CASIRRGNGGSEQYF.

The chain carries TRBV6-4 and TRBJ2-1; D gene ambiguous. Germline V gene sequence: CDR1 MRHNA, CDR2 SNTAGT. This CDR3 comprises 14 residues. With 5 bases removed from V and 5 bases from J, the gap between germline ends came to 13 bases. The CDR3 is CASSSDGVDNEQFF. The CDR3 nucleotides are TGTGCCAGCAGTTCCGATGGAGTCGACAATGAGCAGTTCTTC.

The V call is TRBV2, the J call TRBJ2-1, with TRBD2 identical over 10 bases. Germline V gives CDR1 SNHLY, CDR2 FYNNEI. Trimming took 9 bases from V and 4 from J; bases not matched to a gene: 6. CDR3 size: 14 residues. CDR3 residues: CARSFSGRYNEQFF. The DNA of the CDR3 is TGTGCCAGATCCTTTAGCGGGAGGTACAATGAGCAGTTCTTC.

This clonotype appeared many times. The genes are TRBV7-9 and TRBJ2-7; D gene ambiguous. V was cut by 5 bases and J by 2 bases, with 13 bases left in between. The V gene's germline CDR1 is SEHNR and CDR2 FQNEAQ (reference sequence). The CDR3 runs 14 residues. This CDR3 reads CASSPLSLAYEQYF. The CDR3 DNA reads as TGTGCCAGCAGCCCCCTCTCCCTGGCCTACGAGCAGTACTTC.

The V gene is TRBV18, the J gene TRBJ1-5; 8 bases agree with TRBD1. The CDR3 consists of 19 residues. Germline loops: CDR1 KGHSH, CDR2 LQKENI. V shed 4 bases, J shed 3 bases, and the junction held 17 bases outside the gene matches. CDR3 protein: CASSLIEGSGGIHNQPQHF. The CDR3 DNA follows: TGTGCCAGCTCACTAATCGAGGGGTCAGGGGGCATACACAATCAGCCCCAGCATTTT.

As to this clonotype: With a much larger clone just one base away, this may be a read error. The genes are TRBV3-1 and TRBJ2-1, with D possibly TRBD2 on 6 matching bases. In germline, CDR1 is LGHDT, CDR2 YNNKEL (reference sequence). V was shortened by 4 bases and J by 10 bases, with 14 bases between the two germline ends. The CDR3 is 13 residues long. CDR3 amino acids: CASSPGLFYEQFF. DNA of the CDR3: TGTGCCAGCAGCCCAGGACTATTCTACGAGCAGTTCTTC.

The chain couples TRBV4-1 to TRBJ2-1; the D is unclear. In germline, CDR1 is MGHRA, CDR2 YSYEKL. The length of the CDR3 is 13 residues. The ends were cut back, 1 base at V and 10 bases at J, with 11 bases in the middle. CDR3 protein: CASSQGLVYEQFF. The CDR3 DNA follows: TGCGCCAGCAGCCAAGGTTTAGTATACGAGCAGTTCTTC.

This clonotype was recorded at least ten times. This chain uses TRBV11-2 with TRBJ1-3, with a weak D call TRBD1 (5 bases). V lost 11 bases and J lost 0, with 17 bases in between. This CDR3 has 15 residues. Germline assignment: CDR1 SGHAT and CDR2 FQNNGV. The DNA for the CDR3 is TGTGCCTCAAGACGGGGGGGAGGCTCTGGAAACACCATATATTTT. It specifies CASRRGGGSGNTIYF.

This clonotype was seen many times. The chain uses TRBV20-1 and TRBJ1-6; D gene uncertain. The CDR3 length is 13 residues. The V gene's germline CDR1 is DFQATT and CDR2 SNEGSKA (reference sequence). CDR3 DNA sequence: TGCAGCGCATCCGACGGCGGTAATTCACCCCTCCACTTT. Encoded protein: CSASDGGNSPLHF.

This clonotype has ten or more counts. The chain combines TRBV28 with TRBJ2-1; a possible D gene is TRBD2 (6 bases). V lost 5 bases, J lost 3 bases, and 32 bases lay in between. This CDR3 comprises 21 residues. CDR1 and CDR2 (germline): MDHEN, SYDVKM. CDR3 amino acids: CASSPGGAGLFRVPLYNEQFF. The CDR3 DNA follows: TGTGCCAGCAGTCCCGGGGGAGCGGGTCTATTTCGGGTGCCTCTCTACAATGAGCAGTTCTTC.